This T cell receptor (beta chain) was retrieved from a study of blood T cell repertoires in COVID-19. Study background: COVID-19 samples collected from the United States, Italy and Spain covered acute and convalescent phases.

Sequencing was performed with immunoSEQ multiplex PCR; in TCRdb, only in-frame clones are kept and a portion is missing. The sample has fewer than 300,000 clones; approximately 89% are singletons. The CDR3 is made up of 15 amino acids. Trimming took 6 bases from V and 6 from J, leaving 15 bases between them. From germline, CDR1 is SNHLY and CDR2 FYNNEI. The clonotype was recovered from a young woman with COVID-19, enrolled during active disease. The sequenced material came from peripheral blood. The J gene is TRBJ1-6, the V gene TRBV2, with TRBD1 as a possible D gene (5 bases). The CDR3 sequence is CASSTSATVNSPLHF. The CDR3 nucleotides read TGTGCCAGCAGCACGTCCGCGACAGTTAATTCACCCCTCCACTTT.